This T cell receptor (beta chain) was retrieved from a study of blood T cell repertoires in COVID-19. TCRdb's table, derived via immunoSEQ multiplex PCR, lists solely in-frame clones and lacks some. Of more than 200,000 clones detected, 75% to 85% appear once; the ten largest clones hold 1.4%. With respect to this clone: Other DNA sequences in this sample translate to the same CDR3.

J was trimmed by 8 bases and V by 4 bases; bases with no gene match: 6. The germline gives CDR1 SGHRS, CDR2 YFSETQ. This CDR3 region has 13 residues. The sequence was collected from a middle-aged woman who had recovered from COVID-19. The chain couples TRBV5-1 to TRBJ1-2; 9 nucleotides align to TRBD1. The sequenced material came from peripheral blood. CDR3 protein: CASSLGQGEGYTF. The CDR3 DNA reads TGCGCCAGCAGCCTGGGACAGGGAGAGGGCTACACCTTC.